A single sample gave rise to the 9 T cell receptor beta chains below, sequenced in a study of T cell changes during pregnancy in multiple sclerosis. Here immunoSEQ multiplex PCR was the method, and the copy in TCRdb shows in-frame clones only, minus some. Among roughly 100,000 clones, about 90% were seen once, and the ten largest hold roughly 1.5%. The sample in question was peripheral blood, obtained after pregnancy. The receptors originated from a female donor with multiple sclerosis, enrolled in a pregnancy study.

The chain recombines TRBV7-9 with TRBJ2-5; tentative D call: TRBD1 (5 bases). The CDR3 is 16 amino acids. V shed 6 bases and J shed 0 bases, with 17 bases lying between them. In germline, CDR1 is SEHNR, CDR2 FQNEAQ (reference sequence). The CDR3 coding sequence is TGTGCCAGCAGATCGACAGTACCCGTGTACCAAGAGACCCAGTACTTC. This sequence encodes CASRSTVPVYQETQYF.

The rearrangement joins TRBV29-1 to TRBJ2-7; 7 nucleotides agree with TRBD1. The CDR3 sequence is 14 residues long. V shed 4 bases and J 2 bases; nucleotides not matched to a gene: 8. Germline-derived CDR1 and CDR2 are SQVTM and ANQGSEA. The CDR3 region has the DNA TGCAGCGTTGGGATAGGGGGCAATCCCTACGAGCAGTACTTC. Its translation is CSVGIGGNPYEQYF.

This rearrangement joins TRBV29-1 to TRBJ1-4; D ambiguous. CDR1 is SQVTM, CDR2 ANQGSEA, per germline. This CDR3 has 12 amino acids. Trimming pared 6 bases from V and 7 bases from J, leaving 12 bases between. CDR3 bases: TGCAGCGTAACCGGTCGAGGTGAAAAACTGTTTTTT. This translates into CSVTGRGEKLFF.

J is TRBJ2-7 and V is TRBV11-2, with D uncertain. The CDR3 runs to 15 residues. The V gene's germline CDR1 is SGHAT and CDR2 FQNNGV. The V and J ends lost 1 base and 3 bases respectively, with 13 bases between them. CDR3 loop: CASSLVGHTLYEQYF. The CDR3 nucleotides are TGTGCCAGCAGCTTAGTCGGTCATACCCTCTACGAGCAGTACTTC.

The chain joins TRBV6-1 to TRBJ2-2, with D possibly being TRBD2 (5 bases). Trimming took off 8 bases at V and 3 bases at J, with 13 bases between the two ends. This CDR3 region has 14 residues. Germline V CDR1 and CDR2: MNHNS, SASEGT. In DNA, the CDR3 is TGTGCCAGCCGACTGACGGAGGACACCGGGGAGCTGTTTTTT. It codes for CASRLTEDTGELFF.

The rearrangement links TRBV14 to TRBJ1-2; 8 positions match TRBD1. V lost 4 bases to trimming and J lost 7 bases; unmatched junction nucleotides: 5. Germline-derived CDR1 and CDR2 are SGHDN and FVKESK. This CDR3 comprises 13 residues. DNA for the CDR3: TGTGCCAGCAGCCCACGACAGGGGAGTGGCTACACCTTC. This gives the protein CASSPRQGSGYTF.

The chain is built from TRBV11-2 and TRBJ2-7; D is ambiguous. V dropped 5 bases and J dropped 6 bases, with 11 bases sitting between them. The CDR3 runs 12 residues. Per germline, CDR1 SGHAT and CDR2 FQNNGV. The DNA for the CDR3 is TGTGCCAGCAGCCTCCGCCTAGGCGAGCAGTACTTC. It encodes CASSLRLGEQYF.

The chain recombines TRBV5-5 with TRBJ2-5; 9 nucleotides align to TRBD2. Germline V gene data show CDR1 as SGHKS and CDR2 as YYEKEE (reference sequence). The CDR3 totals 18 residues. The trim removed 0 bases at V and 7 bases at J, leaving 16 bases unmatched. This CDR3 reads CASSLVASQREALGTQYF. The CDR3 DNA sequence: TGTGCCAGCAGCTTGGTTGCCTCGCAGCGGGAGGCCCTTGGGACCCAGTACTTC.

The rearrangement joins TRBV10-3 to TRBJ2-3; D remains ambiguous. CDR1 and CDR2 from the germline V gene are ENHRY and SYGVKD. Trimming removed 4 bases at V and 4 bases at J, with 6 bases between. The CDR3 extends over 12 amino acids. In DNA, the CDR3 is TGTGCCATCAGTGCAGAGGCAGATACGCAGTATTTT. Its protein is CAISAEADTQYF.